This TCR beta chain was found in a study of shared clonotypes between healthy human individuals. Study as a whole: Three plates each covered CD4 naive and memory; CD8 naive two, CD8 memory one.

Profiling relied on immunoSEQ multiplex PCR, and the TCRdb table lists in-frame clones only, not all of them. The sample has about 1.5 million clones; roughly 95% are singletons. This receptor was taken from a man aged 25 to 40 in good health. The sample taken for sequencing was naive CD4+ T cells sorted from blood. Indicated subset: CD45RA+ positively selected.

This CDR3 is CASSYRKETQYF. For the CDR3, the DNA is TGTGCCAGCAGTTACAGAAAAGAGACCCAGTACTTC. The chain is built from TRBV6-6 and TRBJ2-5, with D uncertain. The CDR3 is 12 residues long. V was trimmed by 2 bases and J by 3 bases, leaving 4 bases between them. Germline V CDR1 and CDR2: MNHNY, SVGAGI (reference sequence).